This T cell receptor beta chain derives from a study of CD8 T cells in Susac syndrome. CDR3 length: 12 residues. Germline V gene lookup returns CDR1 SGHNT and CDR2 YYREEE (reference sequence). With 4 bases removed from V and 3 bases from J, the gap between germline ends came to 8 bases. The authors carried out high-throughput sequencing of TCR beta. They applied it to CD8+ and CD4+ T cells obtained from blood. TEMRA cells were enriched by FACS, and CD4+ and CD8+ T cells were negatively isolated. Reverse transcription of 0.5 to 1 ug RNA was performed with random hexamers. Amplification of TCR beta CDR3 across 54 Vbeta and 13 Jbeta was performed with immunoSEQ multiplex PCR. TCRdb processed the immunoSEQ multiplex PCR reads anew with MiXCR; each CDR3 protein has one entry. The table includes around 180,000 distinct CDR3 sequences, 90% to 96% detected once.

V and J are TRBV5-4 and TRBJ2-7; D remains ambiguous. This receptor was obtained from a human donor with multiple sclerosis. The specimen was CD4+ T cells from PBMCs. The CDR3 DNA follows: TGTGCCAGCAGCCACAAGGACTACGAGCAGTACTTC. Translating gives CASSHKDYEQYF.